The T cell receptor beta chain under discussion was sequenced for a study of cytomegalovirus exposure and HLA in healthy donors. The PCR had 60 Vbeta and 13 Jbeta primers. Some clones are missing from TCRdb's copy, which holds only in-frame ones; the method was immunoSEQ multiplex PCR. The repertoire holds around 150,000 clones, with 55% to 70% as singletons. CDR1 and CDR2 (germline): SGDLS, YYNGEE. The CDR3 extends over 13 amino acids. Study-level results: Most TCR sequences proved rare, with some public TCRs found in many donors. Accurate prediction of HLA-A and HLA-B alleles (for most subjects) was reportedly achieved from TCR beta sequences. Overall, approximately 180 TCR beta chains were annotated as cytomegalovirus-associated. In a later analysis, a genetic analysis reported fewer productive-TCR N-insertions in an Asian-associated ancestry cluster than the cohort average.

Concerning this clone: As yet, its antigen is unknown.

This clonotype originated in a woman aged 60 to 75 in good health and CMV-seropositive. Sequenced material: PBMCs. The J gene is TRBJ2-5, the V gene TRBV9; no definite D call. The DNA matches TRBJ2-7 better at its end, which makes the J call doubtful. The CDR3 DNA reads as TGTGCCAGCAGCGTAAATGCCAACTACGAGCAGTACTTC. Encoded protein: CASSVNANYEQYF.